This TCR beta chain emerged from a study of PD-L1 blockade in urothelial cancer. Turning to the study itself: Prior chemotherapy in patients spanned 0 to 3 regimens.

This CDR3 has 16 amino acids. Trimming cost V 5 bases and J 7 bases; bases outside gene matches: 9. Per the germline V gene, CDR1 is SGHTA and CDR2 is FQGTGA. Synthetic TCR analog templates were spiked into all PCRs individually. Here immunoSEQ multiplex PCR was the method, and the copy in TCRdb shows in-frame clones only, minus some. Of just under 65,000 clones listed, 70% to 90% are singletons. Noted time point: pretreatment peripheral blood. Patients in the study were battling locally advanced or metastatic urothelial carcinoma. The rearrangement joins TRBV7-3 to TRBJ2-1; 12 bases fit TRBD2. This TCR was sampled from a man in his 70s with urothelial cancer. Sample: PBMCs, taken around atezolizumab (anti-PD-L1) treatment. CDR3 nucleotide sequence: TGTGCCAGCAGCAAGCTAGCGGGAGGGCAAGGGAATGAGCAGTTCTTC. This translates into CASSKLAGGQGNEQFF.